This T cell receptor beta chain was identified during a study of cytomegalovirus exposure and HLA in healthy donors. Study results and limitations: In a later analysis, donors in an Asian-associated ancestry cluster reportedly had fewer N-insertions in productive TCRs than the cohort mean. Researchers reportedly found TCR beta sequences accurately predicted most subjects' HLA-A and HLA-B alleles.

Vbeta (60) and Jbeta (13) primers were used in the PCR. TCRdb keeps only in-frame clones here, not all; method: immunoSEQ multiplex PCR. Among some 95,000 clones, approximately 77% were seen once, and the ten largest hold around 5.3%. Germline V gene data show CDR1 as SGHRS and CDR2 as YFSETQ. Trimming left V 2 bases short and J 6 bases short, with 17 bases between. The CDR3 runs to 15 residues. This clone was counted between two and nine times. Its antigen is unidentified. The receptor was derived from a woman aged 35 to 49 in good health and CMV-seronegative. Sequencing was carried out using PBMCs. This chain joins TRBV5-1 and TRBJ1-2; D may be TRBD1 (6 bases). The CDR3 bases are TGCGCCAGCAGCTTACAGGGTGAGGGTATTGATGGCTACACCTTC. Translation gives CASSLQGEGIDGYTF.